The T cell receptor (beta chain) under discussion was sequenced for a study of blood T cell repertoires in COVID-19. The table came from immunoSEQ multiplex PCR; TCRdb's copy has only in-frame clones and leaves some out. The profile shows about 180,000 clones, approximately 88% of them singletons. The V gene end was trimmed by 2 bases and the J gene end by 8 bases; junction bases not matched to a gene: 6. The CDR3 extends over 16 amino acids. CDR1 is LGHNT, CDR2 FRNRAP, per germline. The chain links TRBV12-5 to TRBJ2-2, with 12 bases fitting TRBD2. Sequencing used peripheral blood. The TCR sequence derives from a woman aged 30 to 39 with acute or convalescent COVID-19. CDR3 sequence reads: CASGLSRTSGIGELFF. As DNA, the CDR3 is TGTGCTAGTGGTTTGTCCCGGACTAGCGGGATAGGGGAGCTGTTTTTT.